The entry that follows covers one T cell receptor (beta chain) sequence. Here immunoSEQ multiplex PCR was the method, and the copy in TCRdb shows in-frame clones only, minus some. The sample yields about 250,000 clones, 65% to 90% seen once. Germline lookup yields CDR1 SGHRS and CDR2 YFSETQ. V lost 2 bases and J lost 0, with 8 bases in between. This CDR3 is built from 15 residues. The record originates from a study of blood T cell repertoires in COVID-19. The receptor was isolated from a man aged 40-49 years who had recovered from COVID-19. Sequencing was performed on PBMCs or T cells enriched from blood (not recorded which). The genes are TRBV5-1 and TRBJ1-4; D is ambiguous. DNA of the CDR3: TGCGCCAGCAGCTTCGGGGTGCCAACTAATGAAAAACTGTTTTTT. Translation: CASSFGVPTNEKLFF.